The 32 T cell receptor beta chains listed next were all sequenced from one sample in a study of blood T cell repertoires in COVID-19 (dated by TCRdb to 2020 to 2022). The library was prepared using the immunoSEQ multiplex PCR assay. TCRdb's version of the immuneACCESS table is confined to in-frame rearrangements and falls short of the full clone set. An unresolved V gene accounts for under half of the shortfall where checked; the remainder is of unknown origin. This sample lists roughly 480,000 clones; about 88% were detected once. The ten largest account for 0.75% to 0.9% of the sample. The sequencing sample was made of peripheral blood. The receptor source for this set is a man aged 18-30 years with COVID-19, enrolled during active disease.

This clone occurred once. The genes are TRBV27 and TRBJ2-1, with 11 bases identical to TRBD2. Germline loops: CDR1 MNHEY, CDR2 SMNVEV (reference sequence). Unmatched junction bases numbered 7, after V lost 0 bases and J lost 0 bases. This CDR3 is built from 19 residues. The CDR3 region has the DNA TGTGCCAGCAGTTTATCTCTAGCGGGAGGCCACCCCTCCTACAATGAGCAGTTCTTC. Amino acids: CASSLSLAGGHPSYNEQFF.

This rearrangement joins TRBV7-2 to TRBJ1-2, with unresolved D. The germline V gene has CDR1 SGHTA and CDR2 FQGNSA. This CDR3 region has 13 residues. V lost 2 bases and J lost 1, with 5 bases in between. CDR3 nucleotide sequence: TGTGCCAGCAGCTTACAGATTAACTATGGCTACACCTTC. It yields the protein CASSLQINYGYTF.

The CDR3 DNA follows: TGTGCCAGCAGCCATCTGACAGGGGGCTCCTACAATGAGCAGTTCTTC. The encoded protein is CASSHLTGGSYNEQFF. The V gene is TRBV3-1 (or the pseudogene TRBV3-2), the J gene TRBJ2-1; 9 bases match TRBD1. The CDR3 sequence is 16 residues long. Per germline, CDR1 LGHDT and CDR2 YNNKEL (reference sequence). With V trimmed by 3 bases and J by 0 bases, 3 bases remained unmatched.

The V and J genes are TRBV7-9 and TRBJ1-2; D is unclear. Trimming removed 1 base at V and 5 bases at J, with 8 bases between. Germline lookup yields CDR1 SEHNR and CDR2 FQNEAQ (reference sequence). This CDR3 is 13 amino acids long. The CDR3 DNA reads as TGTGCCAGCAGCTTAGGGGCCTCTTATGGCTACACCTTC. It specifies CASSLGASYGYTF.

The chain links TRBV7-9 to TRBJ2-3; D call uncertain. The CDR3 sequence is 11 residues long. The germline V gene encodes CDR1 SEHNR and CDR2 FQNEAQ (reference sequence). The ends were cut back, 4 bases at V and 4 bases at J, with 3 bases in the middle. DNA of the CDR3: TGTGCCAGCAGCTCGGCAGATACGCAGTATTTT. Residues: CASSSADTQYF.

This chain connects TRBV3-1 (or the pseudogene TRBV3-2) to TRBJ1-1; TRBD1 matches 7 bases. Germline V gives CDR1 LGHDT, CDR2 YNNKEL (reference sequence). This CDR3 has 13 residues. The V gene end was trimmed by 7 bases and the J gene end by 6 bases; junction bases not matched to a gene: 8. As DNA, the CDR3 is TGTGCCAGCACCATTGGGACAGCCCCTGAAGCTTTCTTT. Protein product: CASTIGTAPEAFF.

The chain carries TRBV7-8 and TRBJ1-2; D is unresolved. The ends were cut back, 5 bases at V and 5 bases at J, with 9 bases in the middle. Germline loops: CDR1 SGHVS, CDR2 FQNEAQ. The CDR3 spans 12 residues. The CDR3 nucleotides are TGTGCCAGCAGCCCGGGGATTTATGGCTACACCTTC. Its translation: CASSPGIYGYTF.

The chain combines TRBV6-5 with TRBJ2-7, with D unclear. Trimming removed 5 bases from V and 2 bases from J, with 13 bases in between. This CDR3 is 14 amino acids long. Germline values: CDR1 MNHEY, CDR2 SVGAGI. The CDR3, as DNA: TGTGCCAGCAGTACTCCCGAGGTCCCCTACGAGCAGTACTTC. This translates into CASSTPEVPYEQYF.

The rearrangement links TRBV13 to TRBJ2-1; 7 nucleotides agree with TRBD1. There are 17 residues in the CDR3. The V gene's germline CDR1 is PRHDT and CDR2 FYEKMQ (reference sequence). V shed 4 bases and J 10 bases; nucleotides not matched to a gene: 19. The CDR3 nucleotides are TGTGCCAGCAGCTCCCGGGACAGCGTTTACCCAACCTACGAGCAGTTCTTC. Its translation is CASSSRDSVYPTYEQFF.

The chain uses TRBV7-9 and TRBJ2-7; perhaps TRBD1 as D (5 bases). CDR3 size: 15 residues. Trimming cost V 1 base and J 6 bases, with 16 bases left between them. Germline CDR1 and CDR2: SEHNR and FQNEAQ (reference sequence). CDR3 sequence reads: CASSLVVSRVGEQYF. The DNA of the CDR3 is TGTGCCAGCAGCTTAGTCGTTTCCAGGGTTGGCGAGCAGTACTTC.

The J gene is TRBJ2-3, the V gene TRBV24-1; 7 bases fit TRBD1. This CDR3 is 14 amino acids long. Losses at the gene ends were 5 bases for V and 2 bases for J; bases not matched to a gene: 3. Per the germline V gene, CDR1 is KGHDR and CDR2 is SFDVKD. The CDR3 nucleotides read TGTGCCACCAGTGGGGGACAGTACACAGATACGCAGTATTTT. It specifies CATSGGQYTDTQYF.

This clone appeared a single time. The rearrangement links TRBV11-3 to TRBJ2-7, with 7 nucleotides matching TRBD1. The CDR3 extends over 16 amino acids. The junction had 9 bases not matched to a gene; V was cut back by 1 base and J by 3 bases. The germline V gene encodes CDR1 SGHNT and CDR2 YENEEA. The CDR3 nucleotides read TGTGCCAGCAGCTTAGGACGTCGACAGGGCTACTACGAGCAGTACTTC. Translating gives CASSLGRRQGYYEQYF.

The chain employs TRBV2 and TRBJ2-5; maybe TRBD2 (6 bases). Trimming removed 3 bases from V and 5 bases from J, with 16 bases in between. From germline, CDR1 is SNHLY and CDR2 FYNNEI. CDR3 length equals 15 residues. The CDR3 here is CASSEGPGEAETQYF. CDR3 nucleotide sequence: TGTGCCAGCAGTGAGGGTCCGGGAGAGGCGGAGACCCAGTACTTC.

The V call is TRBV11-2, the J call TRBJ2-7; D possibly corresponds to TRBD1 (6 bases). Trimming removed 1 base from V and 5 bases from J, with 15 bases in between. The CDR3 loop spans 15 amino acids. In germline, CDR1 is SGHAT, CDR2 FQNNGV. In nucleotides, the CDR3 is TGTGCCAGCAGCTTAGGTCCGGGCAGGGACAACGAGCAGTACTTC. Translated, it gives CASSLGPGRDNEQYF.

This rearrangement joins TRBV5-1 to TRBJ1-1; D possibly corresponds to TRBD1 (5 bases). Germline loops: CDR1 SGHRS, CDR2 YFSETQ. There are 13 residues in the CDR3. Trimming took 4 bases from V and 2 from J, leaving 9 bases between them. CDR3 sequence (DNA): TGCGCCAGCAGCCGTGGACAAAACACTGAAGCTTTCTTT. Its protein is CASSRGQNTEAFF.

This chain joins TRBV7-2 and TRBJ1-1, with 7 bases identical to TRBD1. Germline V gene data show CDR1 as SGHTA and CDR2 as FQGNSA. The V gene end was trimmed by 6 bases and the J gene end by 11 bases; junction bases not matched to a gene: 12. The CDR3 contains 13 residues. The CDR3 nucleotides are TGTGCCAGCAGAGAGACAGGGTTGTCACCCGCTTTCTTT. Translation: CASRETGLSPAFF.

The rearrangement links TRBV4-1 to TRBJ1-5, with a tentative D call TRBD1 (6 bases). V lost 4 bases and J lost 6, with 10 bases in between. The CDR3 has 13 amino acids. Germline V gene data show CDR1 as MGHRA and CDR2 as YSYEKL. CDR3 bases: TGCGCCAGCAGCCCCCAGGGGATTCAGCCCCAGCATTTT. Its protein is CASSPQGIQPQHF.

This rearrangement joins TRBV12-3 or TRBV12-4 to TRBJ1-5; no definite D call. The CDR3 runs 13 residues. V was cut by 4 bases and J by 8 bases, with 12 bases left in between. The CDR3 loop is CASSSRLLEPQHF. CDR3 coding DNA: TGTGCCAGCAGTTCGAGGCTTTTAGAGCCCCAGCATTTT.

J is TRBJ2-1 and V is TRBV5-1; TRBD2 agrees at 7 bases. Trimming removed 4 bases from V and 3 bases from J; junction bases left unmatched: 7. The CDR3 consists of 15 residues. CDR1 and CDR2 (germline): SGHRS, YFSETQ. The CDR3 loop reads CASSLSSGGYNEQFF. In DNA form, the CDR3 reads TGCGCCAGCAGCCTCTCTAGCGGAGGCTACAATGAGCAGTTCTTC.

This sequence joins TRBV2 and TRBJ1-2; 7 bases line up with TRBD1. The CDR3 is made up of 14 amino acids. The germline V gene has CDR1 SNHLY and CDR2 FYNNEI. V shed 7 bases and J 3 bases; nucleotides not matched to a gene: 8. The DNA for the CDR3 is TGTGCCAGCACTAAAGGGGGCGCTGACTATGGCTACACCTTC. This translates into CASTKGGADYGYTF.

The chain has TRBV9 and TRBJ1-1; no reliable D call. Per the germline V gene, CDR1 is SGDLS and CDR2 is YYNGEE. The V gene lost 2 bases and the J gene lost 0 bases, with 5 bases spanning the gap. The CDR3 runs to 13 residues. CDR3 loop: CASSVSMNTEAFF. The CDR3, as DNA: TGTGCCAGCAGCGTTTCAATGAACACTGAAGCTTTCTTT.

This clone was recorded only once. V is TRBV14 and J is TRBJ1-1, with TRBD1 matching over 10 bases. J lost 5 bases, V lost 4 bases, and 4 bases had no gene match. The CDR3 is made up of 14 amino acids. Germline V lookup: CDR1 SGHDN, CDR2 FVKESK. CDR3 in DNA: TGTGCCAGCAGCCCGACAGGGGGCATGACTGAAGCTTTCTTT. This codes for CASSPTGGMTEAFF. The whole variable domain, filled in from reference TRBV14 and TRBJ1-1, reads EAGVTQFPSHSVIEKGQTVTLRCDPISGHDNLYWYRRVMGKEIKFLLHFVKESKQDESGMPNNRFLAERTGGTYSTLKVQPAELEDSGVYFCASSPTGGMTEAFFGQGTRLTVV.

This clone was seen only a few times. V gene TRBV11-3 combines with J gene TRBJ2-2; 14 bases are a match to TRBD2. Germline V gives CDR1 SGHNT, CDR2 YENEEA. The CDR3 is made up of 20 amino acids. After removal of 4 bases from V and 0 bases from J, the junction contained 10 bases not matched to a gene. This CDR3 reads CASSSQGLAGGIPNTGELFF. CDR3 coding DNA: TGTGCCAGCAGCTCTCAAGGACTAGCGGGAGGCATCCCGAACACCGGGGAGCTGTTTTTT.

This chain uses TRBV5-1 with TRBJ1-1; 7 bases line up with TRBD1. The CDR3 runs to 16 residues. The V and J ends lost 5 bases and 1 base, in that order; junction bases with no gene match: 11. The germline gives CDR1 SGHRS, CDR2 YFSETQ. The DNA for the CDR3 is TGCGCCAGCAGTCGGACCGTGGGACAGCAGAACACTGAAGCTTTCTTT. Its protein is CASSRTVGQQNTEAFF.

The V gene is TRBV11-2, the J gene TRBJ1-3; possible D gene TRBD1, 5 bases. This CDR3 region has 15 residues. With 5 bases removed from V and 0 bases from J, the gap between germline ends came to 11 bases. Germline assignment: CDR1 SGHAT and CDR2 FQNNGV. The CDR3 region has the DNA TGTGCCAGCAGCGCGGGACGTACCTCTGGAAACACCATATATTTT. Protein: CASSAGRTSGNTIYF.

CDR3 amino acids: CASTPGQGAYEQYF. For the CDR3, the DNA is TGTGCCAGCACCCCGGGACAGGGGGCGTACGAGCAGTACTTC. The V gene is TRBV28, the J gene TRBJ2-7; 12 positions agree with TRBD1. J gave up 4 bases and V 7 bases, and 5 bases lay outside the gene matches. Per germline, CDR1 MDHEN and CDR2 SYDVKM. The CDR3 spans 14 residues.

This chain uses TRBV5-1 with TRBJ1-5, with D possibly TRBD1 on 5 matching bases. V lost 9 bases, J lost 2 bases, and 15 bases lay in between. CDR3 length equals 14 residues. CDR1 and CDR2 from the germline V gene are SGHRS and YFSETQ. The CDR3 spells CATSAQGGNQPQHF. CDR3 sequence (DNA): TGCGCCACCTCAGCCCAGGGTGGCAATCAGCCCCAGCATTTT.

This clone was recorded at least ten times. The J gene is TRBJ2-1, the V gene TRBV6-4; 8 bases are shared with TRBD2. The CDR3 has 15 amino acids. Germline loops: CDR1 MRHNA, CDR2 SNTAGT. After removal of 4 bases from V and 12 bases from J, the junction contained 14 bases not matched to a gene. The chain's CDR3 is CASSVSSTGGSPQFF. The CDR3 DNA follows: TGTGCCAGCAGTGTATCGTCGACGGGAGGGTCACCGCAGTTCTTC.

This chain uses TRBV5-1 with TRBJ1-6; 10 nucleotides match TRBD1. There are 16 residues in the CDR3. In germline, CDR1 is SGHRS, CDR2 YFSETQ. Losses at the gene ends were 4 bases for V and 7 bases for J; bases not matched to a gene: 8. The CDR3 DNA reads as TGCGCCAGCAGCCCCGGGACAGGGGTCCCAAATTCACCCCTCCACTTT. As protein: CASSPGTGVPNSPLHF.

This clone was seen repeatedly, ten times or more. The V call is TRBV3-1 (or the pseudogene TRBV3-2), the J call TRBJ2-3; TRBD2 agrees at 7 bases. V lost 1 base, J lost 6 bases, and 4 bases stayed unmatched. The CDR3 has 14 amino acids. CDR1 LGHDT and CDR2 YNNKEL come from the germline V gene (reference sequence). The CDR3 sequence is CASSQGVGGDTQYF. The CDR3 DNA sequence: TGTGCCAGCAGCCAAGGGGTGGGAGGGGATACGCAGTATTTT.

A note on this clone: The identical CDR3 is also encoded by other nucleotide sequences in the sample. The rearrangement uses TRBV6-5 and TRBJ2-7, with 9 bases identical to TRBD1. Germline V gene data show CDR1 as MNHEY and CDR2 as SVGAGI. The CDR3 covers 15 residues. V trimming: 6 bases; J trimming: 2 bases; junction bases outside the gene matches: 8. CDR3 sequence reads: CASRGTGTGTYEQYF. In DNA form, the CDR3 reads TGTGCCAGCAGAGGGACCGGGACAGGGACCTACGAGCAGTACTTC.

This clone was detected only a few times. V and J are TRBV7-3 and TRBJ1-1; D is uncertain. Trimming removed 3 bases at V and 5 bases at J, with 10 bases between. Germline V gives CDR1 SGHTA, CDR2 FQGTGA. The CDR3 is made up of 13 amino acids. In nucleotides, the CDR3 is TGTGCCAGCAGCTTCTCTATTAGTACTGAAGCTTTCTTT. It encodes CASSFSISTEAFF. The full variable domain, its missing parts supplied by reference TRBV7-3 and TRBJ1-1, is GAGVSQTPSNKVTEKGKYVELRCDPISGHTALYWYRQSLGQGPEFLIYFQGTGAADDSGLPNDRFFAVRPEGSVSTLKIQRTERGDSAVYLCASSFSISTEAFFGQGTRLTVV.